This TCR beta chain emerged from a study of blood T cells in healthy people across ages. The CDR3 covers 17 residues. Germline loops: CDR1 DFQATT, CDR2 SNEGSKA (reference sequence). This clonotype was observed a single time. Its target is not known. The junction shows a germline mismatch at one end, possibly a read error. Study-wide results and caveats: Possibly, changes in expanded clonotypes were confounded because donor CMV status was unknown. Among T cells, TCR beta diversity per million cells dropped roughly linearly as age rose.

A second PCR of roughly 6 to 12 cycles used a sample-barcoded 5' primer and a J-beta primer mix. Each CDR3 protein is one row after TCRdb ran MiXCR on the 5' RACE reads. The sample records hundreds of thousands of distinct CDR3 sequences, roughly 60% being singletons. Sequences were obtained from blood. The chain recombines TRBV20-1 with TRBJ2-1, with D tentatively TRBD1 (5 bases). The sequence derives from a man aged 25-45 years in good health. CDR3 residues: CSAGEWGPRELSNEQFF. In nucleotides, the CDR3 is TGCAGTGCTGGAGAATGGGGTCCCAGGGAATTGAGCAATGAGCAGTTCTTT.